Reported below is one T cell receptor (beta chain). This entry is derived from a study of blood T cells in healthy people across ages. Study summary: There was about one barcoded beta molecule captured by template switching per two T cells.

Through a sample-barcoded 5' primer and a J-beta primer mix, a second PCR was run for roughly 7 to 11 cycles. TCRdb used MiXCR to reprocess the 5' RACE reads, holding one entry per CDR3 protein. This sample has approximately 1,000,000 distinct CDR3 sequences; more than 30% occur once, and the top ten carry about an eighth. The CDR3 runs to 12 residues. The germline CDR1 and CDR2 sequences are SGDLS and YYNGEE. Trimming cost V 0 bases and J 11 bases, with 11 bases left between them. The TCR originated in a man between 18 and 29 years old in good health. The gene calls are TRBV9 and TRBJ2-5; perhaps TRBD1 as D (5 bases). The source material was blood. DNA of the CDR3: TGTGCCAGCAGCGTAGAGGACAATGAGCAGTACTTC. This encodes CASSVEDNEQYF.